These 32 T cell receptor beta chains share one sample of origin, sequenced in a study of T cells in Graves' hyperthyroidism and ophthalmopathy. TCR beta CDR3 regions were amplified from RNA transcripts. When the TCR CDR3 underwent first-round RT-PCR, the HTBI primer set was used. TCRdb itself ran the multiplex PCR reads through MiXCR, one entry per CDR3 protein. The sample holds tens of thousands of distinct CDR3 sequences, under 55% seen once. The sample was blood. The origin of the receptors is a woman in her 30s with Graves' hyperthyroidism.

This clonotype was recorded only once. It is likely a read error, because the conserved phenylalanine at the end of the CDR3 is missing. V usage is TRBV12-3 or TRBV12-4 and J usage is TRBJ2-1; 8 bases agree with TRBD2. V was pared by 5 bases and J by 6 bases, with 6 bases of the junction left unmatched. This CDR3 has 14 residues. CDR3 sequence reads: CASSAMTSANEQFL. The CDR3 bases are TGTGCCAGCAGTGCGATGACTAGCGCCAATGAGCAGTTCCTC.

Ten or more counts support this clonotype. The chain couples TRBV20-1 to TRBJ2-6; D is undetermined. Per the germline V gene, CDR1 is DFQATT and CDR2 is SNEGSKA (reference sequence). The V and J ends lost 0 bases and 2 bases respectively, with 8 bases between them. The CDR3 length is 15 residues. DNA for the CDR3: TGCAGTGCTAGAGACCCAGCAACTGGGGCCAACGTCCTGACTTTC. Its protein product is CSARDPATGANVLTF.

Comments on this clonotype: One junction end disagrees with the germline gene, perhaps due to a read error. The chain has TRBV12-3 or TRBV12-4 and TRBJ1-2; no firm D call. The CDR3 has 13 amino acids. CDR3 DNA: TGTGCCAGCAGTTTGGGCAGCGGCTATGGCGACACCTTC. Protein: CASSLGSGYGDTF.

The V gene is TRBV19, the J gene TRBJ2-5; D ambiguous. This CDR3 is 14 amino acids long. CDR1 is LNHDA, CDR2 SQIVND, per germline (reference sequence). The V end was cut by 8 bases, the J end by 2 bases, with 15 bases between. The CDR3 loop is CASEAGWGQETQYF. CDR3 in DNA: TGTGCCAGTGAGGCAGGATGGGGTCAAGAGACCCAGTACTTC.

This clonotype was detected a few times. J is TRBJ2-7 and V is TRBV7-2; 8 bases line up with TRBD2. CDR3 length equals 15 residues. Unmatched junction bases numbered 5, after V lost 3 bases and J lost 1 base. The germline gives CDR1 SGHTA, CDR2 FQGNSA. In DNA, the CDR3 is TGTGCCAGCAGCTTTCTAGCGGGCGATTCCTACGAGCAGTACTTC. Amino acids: CASSFLAGDSYEQYF.

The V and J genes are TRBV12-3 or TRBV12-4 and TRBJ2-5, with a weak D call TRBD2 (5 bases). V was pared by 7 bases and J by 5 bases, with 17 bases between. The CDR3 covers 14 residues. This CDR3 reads CASTILGLSETQYF. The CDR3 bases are TGTGCCAGCACTATACTAGGTCTTAGCGAGACCCAGTACTTC.

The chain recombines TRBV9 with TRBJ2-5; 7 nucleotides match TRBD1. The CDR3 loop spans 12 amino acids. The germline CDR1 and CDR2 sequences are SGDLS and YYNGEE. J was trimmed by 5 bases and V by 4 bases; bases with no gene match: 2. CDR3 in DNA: TGTGCCAGCAGCACGACAGGGGAGACCCAGTACTTC. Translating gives CASSTTGETQYF. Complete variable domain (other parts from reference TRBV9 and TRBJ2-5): DSGVTQTPKHLITATGQRVTLRCSPRSGDLSVYWYQQSLDQGLQFLIQYYNGEERAKGNILERFSAQQFPDLHSELNLSSLELGDSALYFCASSTTGETQYFGPGTRLLVL.

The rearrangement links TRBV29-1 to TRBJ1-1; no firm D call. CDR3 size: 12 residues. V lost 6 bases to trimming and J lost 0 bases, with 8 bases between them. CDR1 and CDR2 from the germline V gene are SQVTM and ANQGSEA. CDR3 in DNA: TGCAGCGTGAACATAGTGAACACTGAAGCTTTCTTT. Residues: CSVNIVNTEAFF.

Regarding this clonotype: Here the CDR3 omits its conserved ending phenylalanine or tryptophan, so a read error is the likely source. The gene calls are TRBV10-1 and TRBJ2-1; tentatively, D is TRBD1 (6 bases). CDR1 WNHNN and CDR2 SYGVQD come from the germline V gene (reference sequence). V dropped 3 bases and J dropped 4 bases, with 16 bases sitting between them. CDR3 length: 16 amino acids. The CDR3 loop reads CASSESTGSPYNEQFC. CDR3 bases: TGCGCCAGCAGTGAAAGTACAGGGTCGCCTTACAATGAGCAGTTCTGC.

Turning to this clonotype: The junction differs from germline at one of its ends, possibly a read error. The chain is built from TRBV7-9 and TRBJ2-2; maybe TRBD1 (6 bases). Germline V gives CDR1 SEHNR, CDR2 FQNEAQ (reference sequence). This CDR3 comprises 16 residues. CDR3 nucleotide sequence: TGCGCCGGCAGCCTGACTGGGGGCGTAGAAACCGGGGAGCTGTTTTTT. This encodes CAGSLTGGVETGELFF.

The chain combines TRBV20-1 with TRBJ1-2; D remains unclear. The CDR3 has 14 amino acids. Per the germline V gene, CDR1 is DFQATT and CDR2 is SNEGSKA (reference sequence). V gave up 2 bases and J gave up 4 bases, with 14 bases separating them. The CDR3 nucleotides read TGCAGTGCTAGACATTCAGGCAGGCTCTATGGCTACACCTTC. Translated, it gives CSARHSGRLYGYTF.

This chain's CDR3 is CASSLDRAGWQETQYF. Written as DNA, the CDR3 is TGTGCCAGCAGCTTAGACAGAGCCGGGTGGCAAGAGACCCAGTACTTC. The V gene is TRBV7-9, the J gene TRBJ2-5, with D unclear. V lost 1 base to trimming and J lost 2 bases, with 14 bases between them. Germline-derived CDR1 and CDR2 are SEHNR and FQNEAQ (reference sequence). The length of the CDR3 is 16 residues.

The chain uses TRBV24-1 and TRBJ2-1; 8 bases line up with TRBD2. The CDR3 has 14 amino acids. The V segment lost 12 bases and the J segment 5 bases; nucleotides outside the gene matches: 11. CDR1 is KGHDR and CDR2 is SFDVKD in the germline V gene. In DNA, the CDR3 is TGTGCCCACCTCAGCGGGAGTATCGACAATGAGCAGTTCTTC. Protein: CAHLSGSIDNEQFF.

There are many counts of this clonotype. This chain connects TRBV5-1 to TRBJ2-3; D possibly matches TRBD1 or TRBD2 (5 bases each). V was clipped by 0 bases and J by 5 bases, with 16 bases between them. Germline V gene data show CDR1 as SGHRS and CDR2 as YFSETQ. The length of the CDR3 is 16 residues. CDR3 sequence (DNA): TGCGCCAGCAGCTTGGGGGGGACGCATGGAGGAGATACGCAGTATTTT. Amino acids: CASSLGGTHGGDTQYF.

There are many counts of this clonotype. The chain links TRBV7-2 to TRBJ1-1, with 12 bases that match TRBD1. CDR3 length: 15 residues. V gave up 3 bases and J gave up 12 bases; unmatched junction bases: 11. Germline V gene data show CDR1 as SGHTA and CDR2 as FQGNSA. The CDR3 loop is CASSLTRGTGGESFF. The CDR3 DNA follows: TGTGCCAGCAGCTTGACTAGGGGGACAGGGGGCGAATCTTTCTTT.

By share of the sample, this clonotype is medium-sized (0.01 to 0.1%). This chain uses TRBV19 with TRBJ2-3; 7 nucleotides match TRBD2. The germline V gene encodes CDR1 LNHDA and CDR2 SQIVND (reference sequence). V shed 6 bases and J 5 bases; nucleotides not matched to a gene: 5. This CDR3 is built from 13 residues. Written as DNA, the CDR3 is TGTGCCAGTAGCGCGGGAGCCGGAGATACGCAGTATTTT. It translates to CASSAGAGDTQYF.

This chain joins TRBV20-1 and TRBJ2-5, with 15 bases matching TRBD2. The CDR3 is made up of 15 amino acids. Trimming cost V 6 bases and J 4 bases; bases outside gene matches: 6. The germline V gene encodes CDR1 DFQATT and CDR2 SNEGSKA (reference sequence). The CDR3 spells CSALGLAGGLETQYF. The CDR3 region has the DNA TGCAGTGCCCTAGGACTAGCGGGAGGGCTAGAGACCCAGTACTTC.

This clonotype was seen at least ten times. The CDR3 loop reads CASRVTVNTEAFF. The DNA for the CDR3 is TGTGCCAGTAGGGTGACAGTAAACACTGAAGCTTTCTTT. This rearrangement joins TRBV19 to TRBJ1-1; D is possibly TRBD1 (5 bases). The CDR3 is 13 amino acids. Trimming shortened V by 6 bases and J by 2 bases, and 10 bases separated the two germline ends. Germline lookup yields CDR1 LNHDA and CDR2 SQIVND (reference sequence).

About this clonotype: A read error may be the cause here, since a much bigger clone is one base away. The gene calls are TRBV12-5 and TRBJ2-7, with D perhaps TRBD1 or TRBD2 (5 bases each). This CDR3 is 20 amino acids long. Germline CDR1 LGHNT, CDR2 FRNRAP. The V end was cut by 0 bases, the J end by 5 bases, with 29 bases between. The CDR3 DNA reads TGTGCTAGTGGTTTGGTCTTGCCCGGGACGGACGTTTTTTTATCCCACGAGCAGTACTTC. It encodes CASGLVLPGTDVFLSHEQYF.

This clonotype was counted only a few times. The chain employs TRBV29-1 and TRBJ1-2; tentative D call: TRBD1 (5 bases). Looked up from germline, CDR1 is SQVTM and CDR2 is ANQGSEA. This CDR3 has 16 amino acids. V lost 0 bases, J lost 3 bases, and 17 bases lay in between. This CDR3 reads CSVEDGKGRRDYGYTF. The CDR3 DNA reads TGCAGCGTTGAAGATGGGAAGGGACGACGTGACTATGGCTACACCTTC.

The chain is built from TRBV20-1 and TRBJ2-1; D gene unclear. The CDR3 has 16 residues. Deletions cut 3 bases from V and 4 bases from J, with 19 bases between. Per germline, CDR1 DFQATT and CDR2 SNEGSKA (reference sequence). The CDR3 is CSARQDDEKGYNEQFF. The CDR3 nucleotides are TGCAGTGCTAGGCAGGATGATGAAAAAGGATACAATGAGCAGTTCTTC.

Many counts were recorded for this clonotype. The CDR3 loop is CASSYSIRWNEQFF. The CDR3 DNA reads TGTGCCAGCAGTTACAGTATCCGGTGGAATGAGCAGTTCTTC. The J gene is TRBJ2-1, the V gene TRBV6-6; D is ambiguous. CDR1 MNHNY and CDR2 SVGAGI come from the germline V gene (reference sequence). Trimming took 2 bases from V and 7 from J, leaving 12 bases between them. This CDR3 contains 14 residues.

The CDR3 spells CSAPGTRLGEQYF. In nucleotides, the CDR3 is TGCAGTGCCCCCGGGACTAGGCTGGGGGAGCAGTACTTC. This sequence joins TRBV20-1 and TRBJ2-7, with 8 nucleotides matching TRBD2. The CDR3 length is 13 residues. The germline V gene has CDR1 DFQATT and CDR2 SNEGSKA (reference sequence). V dropped 6 bases and J dropped 7; count of bases not matched to a gene: 11.

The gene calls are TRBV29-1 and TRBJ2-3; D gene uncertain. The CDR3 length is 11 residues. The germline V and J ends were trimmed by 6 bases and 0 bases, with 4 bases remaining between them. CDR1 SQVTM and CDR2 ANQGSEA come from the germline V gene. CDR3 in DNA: TGCAGCGTAGCGAGCACAGATACGCAGTATTTT. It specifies CSVASTDTQYF.

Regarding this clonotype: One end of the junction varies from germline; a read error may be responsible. DNA for the CDR3: TGTGCCATCGGTGAGGGACTAGCGTCCGAGCAGTACTTC. Residues: CAIGEGLASEQYF. The chain links TRBV10-3 to TRBJ2-7; 10 positions agree with TRBD2. The CDR3 is 13 residues long. The germline gives CDR1 ENHRY, CDR2 SYGVKD.

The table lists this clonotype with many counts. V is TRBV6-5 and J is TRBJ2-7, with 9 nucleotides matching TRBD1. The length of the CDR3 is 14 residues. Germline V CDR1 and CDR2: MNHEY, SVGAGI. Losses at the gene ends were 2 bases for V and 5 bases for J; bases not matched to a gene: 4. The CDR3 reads CASSYGQGKHEQYF. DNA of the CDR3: TGTGCCAGCAGTTACGGACAGGGGAAGCACGAGCAGTACTTC.

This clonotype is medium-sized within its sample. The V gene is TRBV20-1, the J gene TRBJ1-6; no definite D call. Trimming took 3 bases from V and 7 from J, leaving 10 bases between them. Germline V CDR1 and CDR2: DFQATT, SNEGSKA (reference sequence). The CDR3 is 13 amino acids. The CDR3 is CSASSGGNSPLHF. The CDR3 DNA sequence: TGCAGTGCTAGTTCGGGTGGGAATTCACCCCTCCACTTT.

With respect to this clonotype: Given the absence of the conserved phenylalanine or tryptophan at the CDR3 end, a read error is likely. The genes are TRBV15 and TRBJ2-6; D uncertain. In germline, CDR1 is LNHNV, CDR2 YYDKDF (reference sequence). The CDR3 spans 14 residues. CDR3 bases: TGTGCCTCCAGCATGAACTCTAGGGCCAACGTCCTGACTTCC. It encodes CASSMNSRANVLTS.

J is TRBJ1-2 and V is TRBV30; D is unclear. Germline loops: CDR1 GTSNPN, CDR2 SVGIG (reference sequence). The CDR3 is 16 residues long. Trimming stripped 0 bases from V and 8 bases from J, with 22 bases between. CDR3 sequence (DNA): TGTGCCTGGAGTGTACGTCAGGCCGTGAATTCGGGGGGCTACACCTTC. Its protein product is CAWSVRQAVNSGGYTF. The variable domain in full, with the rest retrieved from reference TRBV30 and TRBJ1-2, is SQTIHQWPATLVQPVGSPLSLECTVEGTSNPNLYWYRQAAGRGLQLLFYSVGIGQISSEVPQNLSASRPQDRQFILSSKKLLLSDSGFYLCAWSVRQAVNSGGYTFGSGTRLTVV.

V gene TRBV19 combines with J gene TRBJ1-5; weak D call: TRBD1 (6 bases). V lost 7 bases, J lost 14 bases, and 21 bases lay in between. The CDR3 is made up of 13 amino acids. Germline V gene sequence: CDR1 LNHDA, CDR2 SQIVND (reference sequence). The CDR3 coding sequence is TGTGCCAGTATACGGGACAAATCAGCCCATGAGCATTTT. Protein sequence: CASIRDKSAHEHF. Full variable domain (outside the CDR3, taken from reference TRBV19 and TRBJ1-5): DGGITQSPKYLFRKEGQNVTLSCEQNLNHDAMYWYRQDPGQGLRLIYYSQIVNDFQKGDIAEGYSVSREKKESFPLTVTSAQKNPTAFYLCASIRDKSAHEHFGDGTRLSIL.

This CDR3 reads CASSVGGGSNSPLHF. CDR3 DNA sequence: TGTGCCAGCAGCGTAGGTGGCGGGAGTAATTCACCCCTCCACTTT. The chain has TRBV9 and TRBJ1-6; unclear D gene. CDR1 is SGDLS and CDR2 is YYNGEE in the germline V gene. Deletions cut 0 bases from V and 6 bases from J, with 10 bases between. CDR3 length: 15 residues.

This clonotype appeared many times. The CDR3 bases are TGTGCCAGCAGTGACTCCGGAGTCAATGAGCAGTTCTTC. Amino acids: CASSDSGVNEQFF. This chain connects TRBV9 to TRBJ2-1, with D unclear. Germline CDR1 SGDLS, CDR2 YYNGEE. V dropped 5 bases and J dropped 6 bases, with 12 bases sitting between them. The CDR3 contains 13 residues.